The clone carrying this T cell receptor beta chain was detected many times. Its antigen is undetermined. The data were obtained in a study of regulatory T cells in long-lasting Graves disease. Whole-study findings and limits: Persistent Graves' disease cases displayed lower TCR diversity than newly diagnosed ones.

Noted time point: persistent/refractory GD, antithyroid drugs over 5 years with positive TRAb. PBMCs were the source of the RNA used for TCR sequencing. Xi'an, China, was home to the endocrinology department that provided patients. The CDR3 is made up of 16 amino acids. Germline V gene lookup returns CDR1 SEHNR and CDR2 FQNEAQ (reference sequence). The V and J ends lost 0 bases and 4 bases, in that order; junction bases with no gene match: 6. CDR3-region Arm-PCR and iRepertoire HTBI primers produced the TCR beta libraries. TCRdb called the multiplex PCR reads again in MiXCR, with one record for every CDR3 protein. The repertoire holds some 430,000 distinct CDR3 sequences, with about 22% as singletons.

This TCR was recovered from a female donor with Graves disease. This material consisted of peripheral blood mononuclear cells (PBMCs), taken when the disease was refractory, from a patient treated with antithyroid drugs. The chain uses TRBV7-9 and TRBJ1-2; 9 bases are shared with TRBD1. In DNA, the CDR3 is TGTGCCAGCAGCTTAGCTACCGGGACAGGGTTCTATGGCTACACCTTC. This sequence encodes CASSLATGTGFYGYTF. Drawing the rest from reference TRBV7-9 and TRBJ1-2, the complete variable domain is DTGVSQNPRHKITKRGQNVTFRCDPISEHNRLYWYRQTLGQGPEFLTYFQNEAQLEKSRLLSDRFSAERPKGSFSTLEIQRTEQGDSAMYLCASSLATGTGFYGYTFGSGTRLTVV.